These T cell receptor beta chains were read from a single sample in a study of blood T cell repertoires in COVID-19. Method: immunoSEQ multiplex PCR; TCRdb's copy keeps in-frame clones and lacks some. This table holds some 70,000 clones, 80% found once. Source material: peripheral blood. All receptors come from a man aged 45 to 65 with COVID-19, enrolled during active disease. The CDR3 runs from the conserved cysteine through the conserved F or W. The D gene is left open where the match is weak.

TRBJ2-7	-	TRBV27	CASSNFPQGEQYF	TGTGCCAGCAGTAACTTCCCGCAGGGAGAGCAGTACTTC
TRBJ1-2	-	TRBV4-2	CASSQADSNYGYTF	TGTGCCAGCAGCCAAGCGGACAGCAACTATGGCTACACCTTC
TRBJ1-1	-	TRBV30	CAWRSSGLGAFF	TGTGCCTGGCGATCTTCAGGTCTCGGTGCTTTCTTT
TRBJ2-5	TRBD2	TRBV6-1	CASSEGGVETQYF	TGTGCCAGCAGTGAGGGGGGGGTGGAGACCCAGTACTTC
TRBJ2-6	TRBD1	TRBV19	CASSMDGQGPLRVLTF	TGTGCCAGTAGTATGGATGGACAGGGTCCTCTGAGGGTCCTGACTTTC
TRBJ2-5	-	TRBV30	CAWSGGIQETQYF	TGTGCCTGGAGTGGCGGCATCCAAGAGACCCAGTACTTC
TRBJ2-1	TRBD1	TRBV24-1	CATSDWTGSYNEQFF	TGTGCCACCAGTGATTGGACAGGCTCCTACAATGAGCAGTTCTTC
TRBJ2-3	TRBD2	TRBV15	CATSRRGLAESTDTQYF	TGTGCCACCAGCAGGCGGGGACTAGCGGAAAGCACAGATACGCAGTATTTT
TRBJ2-1	TRBD1	TRBV6-6	CASTTAGTGGGNEQFF	TGTGCCAGCACCACCGCCGGGACAGGGGGCGGAAATGAGCAGTTCTTC
TRBJ1-5	TRBD1	TRBV19	CASSWTGEGNQPQHF	TGTGCCAGTAGTTGGACAGGGGAGGGCAATCAGCCCCAGCATTTT
TRBJ1-2	-	TRBV10-2	CATVRGNYGYTF	TGCGCCACCGTAAGGGGAAACTATGGCTACACCTTC
TRBJ1-4	-	TRBV27	CASTLRQGKEKLFF	TGTGCCAGCACCCTCCGGCAGGGAAAAGAAAAACTGTTTTTT
TRBJ1-5	-	TRBV21-1	CASSGQRCQPQHF	TGTGCCAGCAGTGGTCAACGGTGTCAGCCCCAGCATTTT
TRBJ2-2	-	TRBV7-9	CASSFPPQGLDTGELFF	TGTGCCAGCAGCTTCCCACCTCAGGGTTTGGACACCGGGGAGCTGTTTTTT
TRBJ2-3	TRBD1	TRBV6-2/TRBV6-3	CASSRGQVAGKYF	TGTGCCAGCAGTCGGGGACAGGTGGCGGGAAAGTATTTT
TRBJ2-1	TRBD2	TRBV6-5	CASLSGRWYNEQFF	TGTGCCAGCTTAAGCGGGAGATGGTACAATGAGCAGTTCTTC